What follows is one T cell receptor beta chain and its context. These data come from a study of blood T cell repertoires in COVID-19. The overall study: Acute-phase and convalescent COVID-19 samples originated in the United States, Italy and Spain.

Each participant's cohort was designated according to participant-reported clinical history. Under the authors' procedure: By means of reference gene primer amplification, nucleated cell counts were estimated. TCRdb's copy holds only in-frame clones and misses some; the assay was immunoSEQ multiplex PCR. Clone size and V and J calls were adopted from that table, with D and trimming inferred from the DNA. The sample yields approximately 210,000 clones, roughly 84% seen once. The specimen was PBMCs or T cells enriched from blood (not recorded which). The sequence was obtained from a man in his thirties or forties in a cohort exposed to, infected with or recovered from COVID-19 (not recorded which).

This CDR3 is CASSARGDRDSYEQYF. The CDR3 region has the DNA TGTGCCAGCAGCGCTAGGGGGGACAGGGACTCCTACGAGCAGTACTTC. The chain has TRBV9 and TRBJ2-7; 9 bases agree with TRBD1. The CDR3 has 16 amino acids. In germline, CDR1 is SGDLS, CDR2 YYNGEE. Trimming took 3 bases from V and 0 from J; bases not matched to a gene: 7.